The subject of this entry is one T cell receptor (beta chain). Survey resolution used two replicates of 200 ng, totaling approximately 400 ng DNA. Clones were read by immunoSEQ multiplex PCR, and TCRdb kept only the in-frame ones, dropping some. The sample has around 11,000 clones, 83% seen once. This sample is part of a study of hypomethylating agent response in myelodysplastic syndrome. Study in general: Most often mutated was TET2, found in 5 of 11 patients.

T-cell subsets were not sorted; bulk bone marrow was analyzed. The germline V gene encodes CDR1 SGHKS and CDR2 YYEKEE (reference sequence). There are 15 residues in the CDR3. Trimming removed 0 bases at V and 0 bases at J, with 9 bases between. The TCR comes from a human donor with myelodysplastic syndrome. This chain links TRBV5-5 with TRBJ1-1; possibly TRBD1 for D (5 bases). The starting material was bone marrow, obtained before or after starting hypomethylating agent treatment for myelodysplastic syndrome (not recorded which). Here the CDR3 reads CASSLGGAMNTEAFF. In DNA, the CDR3 is TGTGCCAGCAGCTTGGGTGGGGCAATGAACACTGAAGCTTTCTTT.